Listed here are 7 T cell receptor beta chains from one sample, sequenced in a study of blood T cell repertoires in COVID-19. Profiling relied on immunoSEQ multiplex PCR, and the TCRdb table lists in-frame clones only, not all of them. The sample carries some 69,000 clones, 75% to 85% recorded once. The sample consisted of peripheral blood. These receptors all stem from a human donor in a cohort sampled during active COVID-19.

CDR3 nucleotides: TGTGCCAGCCCAGCTCAGGGAAGTTTCACCGGGGAGCTGTTTTTT. This sequence encodes CASPAQGSFTGELFF. The V call is TRBV6-5, the J call TRBJ2-2; weak D call: TRBD1 (5 bases). Per germline, CDR1 MNHEY and CDR2 SVGAGI. V was pared by 8 bases and J by 4 bases, with 17 bases between. The CDR3 runs 15 residues.

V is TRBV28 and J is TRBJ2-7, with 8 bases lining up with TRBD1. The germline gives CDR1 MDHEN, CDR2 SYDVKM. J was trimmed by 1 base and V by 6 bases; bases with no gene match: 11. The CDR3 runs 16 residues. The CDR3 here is CASSPSGGSISYEQYF. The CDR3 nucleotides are TGTGCCAGCAGCCCCTCAGGGGGCTCTATATCCTACGAGCAGTACTTC.

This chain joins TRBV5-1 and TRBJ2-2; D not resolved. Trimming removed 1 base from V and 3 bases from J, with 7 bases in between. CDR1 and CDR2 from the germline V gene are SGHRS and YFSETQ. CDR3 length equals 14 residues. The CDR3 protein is CASSLYLDTGELFF. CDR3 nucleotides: TGCGCCAGCAGCTTGTATCTCGACACCGGGGAGCTGTTTTTT.

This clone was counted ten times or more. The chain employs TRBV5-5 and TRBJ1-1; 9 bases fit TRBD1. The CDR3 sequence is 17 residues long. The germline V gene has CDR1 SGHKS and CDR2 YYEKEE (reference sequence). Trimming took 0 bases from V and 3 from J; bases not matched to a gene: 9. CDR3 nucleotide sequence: TGTGCCAGCAGCTTGGCTCCGGGACAGGGTGGGGACACTGAAGCTTTCTTT. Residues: CASSLAPGQGGDTEAFF.

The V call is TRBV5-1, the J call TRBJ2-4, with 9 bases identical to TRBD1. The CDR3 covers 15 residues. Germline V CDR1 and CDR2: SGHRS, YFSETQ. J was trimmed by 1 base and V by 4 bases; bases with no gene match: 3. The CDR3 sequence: CASSRTGDAKNIQYF. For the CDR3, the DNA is TGCGCCAGCAGCAGGACAGGGGATGCCAAAAACATTCAGTACTTC.

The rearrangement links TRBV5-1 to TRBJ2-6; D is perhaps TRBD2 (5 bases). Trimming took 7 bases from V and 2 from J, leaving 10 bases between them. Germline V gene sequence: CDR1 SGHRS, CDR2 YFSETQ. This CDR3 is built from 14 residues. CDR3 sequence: CASLEGPGANVLTF. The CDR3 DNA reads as TGCGCCAGCTTAGAGGGTCCTGGGGCCAACGTCCTGACTTTC.

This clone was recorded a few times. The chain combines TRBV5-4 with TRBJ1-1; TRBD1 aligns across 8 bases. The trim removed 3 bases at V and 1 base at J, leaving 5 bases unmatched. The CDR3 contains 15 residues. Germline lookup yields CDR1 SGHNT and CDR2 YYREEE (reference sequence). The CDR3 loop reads CASSSRTGSNTEAFF. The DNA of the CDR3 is TGTGCCAGCAGCTCGAGGACAGGGTCGAACACTGAAGCTTTCTTT.